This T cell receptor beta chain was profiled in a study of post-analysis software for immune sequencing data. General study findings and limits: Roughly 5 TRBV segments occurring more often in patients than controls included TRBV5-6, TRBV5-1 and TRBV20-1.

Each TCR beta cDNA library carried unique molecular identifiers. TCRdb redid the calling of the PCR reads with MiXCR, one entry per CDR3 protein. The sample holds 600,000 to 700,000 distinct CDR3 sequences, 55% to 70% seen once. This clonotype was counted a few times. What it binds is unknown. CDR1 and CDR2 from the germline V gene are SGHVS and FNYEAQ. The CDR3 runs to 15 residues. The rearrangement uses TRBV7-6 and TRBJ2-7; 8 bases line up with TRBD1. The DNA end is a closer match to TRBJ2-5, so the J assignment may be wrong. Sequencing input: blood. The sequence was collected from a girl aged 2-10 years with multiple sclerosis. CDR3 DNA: TGTGCCAGCAGCTTAGGTCCAGGGGGCGGGGAGACCCAGTACTTC. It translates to CASSLGPGGGETQYF.